This T cell receptor beta chain was retrieved from a study of blood T cell repertoires in COVID-19. The ends were cut back, 5 bases at V and 7 bases at J, with 14 bases in the middle. CDR1 MNHEY and CDR2 SVGAGI come from the germline V gene. The CDR3 length is 13 residues. Authors' analysis steps: Amplified reference gene primers provided the basis for estimating nucleated cell counts. The assay was immunoSEQ multiplex PCR, and TCRdb's table has in-frame clones only and misses some. V and J calls and clone size follow that table, whereas D and trimming were derived from the DNA. The sample holds 45,000 to 50,000 clones, approximately 83% seen once.

Sequencing was done on a sample of peripheral blood. The chain employs TRBV6-5 and TRBJ1-2; the D is unclear. This TCR was sampled from an elderly woman with COVID-19, enrolled during active disease. CDR3 nucleotide sequence: TGTGCCAGCAGTAACGCGGCTCGGAGTGGCTACACCTTC. Translation: CASSNAARSGYTF.